These 5 T cell receptor beta chains were all obtained from the same sample, sequenced in a study of T cell repertoires in cytomegalovirus infection. TCRdb redid the calling of the reads with MiXCR, one entry per CDR3 protein. The sample lists about 210,000 distinct CDR3 sequences; about 7% were seen once. The specimen was PBMCs. Receptors were obtained from a human donor in good health (CMV status not recorded). Some clones in this sample may be carry-over from other donors' samples.

This clonotype was seen at least ten times. This chain links TRBV7-9 with TRBJ2-3; TRBD2 might be the D (5 bases). V lost 5 bases to trimming and J lost 2 bases, with 14 bases between them. The CDR3 contains 15 residues. Germline assignment: CDR1 SEHNR and CDR2 FQNEAQ (reference sequence). In DNA, the CDR3 is TGTGCCAGCAGCCCTCTGAGCGGATCCACAGATACGCAGTATTTT. Translation gives CASSPLSGSTDTQYF.

This clonotype was seen at least ten times. A read error may account for a junction end that differs from germline. This rearrangement joins TRBV9 to TRBJ1-1, with 12 bases lining up with TRBD1. Germline V gene data show CDR1 as SGDLS and CDR2 as YYNGEE. The CDR3 extends over 15 amino acids. The CDR3 protein is CASSVGQGANTEAFF. CDR3 DNA sequence: TGCGCCAGCAGCGTGGGACAGGGGGCGAACACTGAAGCTTTCTTT.

This clonotype was counted ten times or more. This chain links TRBV6-6 with TRBJ1-4; D ambiguous. The V end lost 6 bases, the J end lost 8 bases, and 13 bases lay between the germline ends. Germline V gene data show CDR1 as MNHNY and CDR2 as SVGAGI (reference sequence). CDR3 length: 13 amino acids. The CDR3 nucleotides read TGTGCCAGCAGGAACACGGATTGGGAAAAACTGTTTTTT. Its protein product is CASRNTDWEKLFF.

This clonotype was picked up many times. The chain has TRBV7-2 and TRBJ2-7, with 9 bases lining up with TRBD2. Germline assignment: CDR1 SGHTA and CDR2 FQGNSA. J lost 1 base, V lost 4 bases, and 11 bases had no gene match. The CDR3 totals 17 residues. In DNA form, the CDR3 reads TGTGCCAGCAGCTACCGCGGAGGCGGGGGGGGGTCCTACGAGCAGTACTTC. Translation gives CASSYRGGGGGSYEQYF.

At least ten counts were recorded for this clonotype. The gene calls are TRBV7-2 and TRBJ2-7; TRBD2 is a possible D gene (5 bases). With 1 base removed from V and 3 bases from J, the gap between germline ends came to 10 bases. CDR1 is SGHTA, CDR2 FQGNSA, per germline. The length of the CDR3 is 14 residues. CDR3 nucleotide sequence: TGTGCCAGCAGCTTAGGAGGGAATAGCTACGAGCAGTACTTC. Translating it yields CASSLGGNSYEQYF. Full variable domain (rest looked up from reference TRBV7-2 and TRBJ2-7): GAGVSQSPSNKVTEKGKDVELRCDPISGHTALYWYRQSLGQGLEFLIYFQGNSAPDKSGLPSDRFSAERTGGSVSTLTIQRTQQEDSAVYLCASSLGGNSYEQYFGPGTRLTVT.